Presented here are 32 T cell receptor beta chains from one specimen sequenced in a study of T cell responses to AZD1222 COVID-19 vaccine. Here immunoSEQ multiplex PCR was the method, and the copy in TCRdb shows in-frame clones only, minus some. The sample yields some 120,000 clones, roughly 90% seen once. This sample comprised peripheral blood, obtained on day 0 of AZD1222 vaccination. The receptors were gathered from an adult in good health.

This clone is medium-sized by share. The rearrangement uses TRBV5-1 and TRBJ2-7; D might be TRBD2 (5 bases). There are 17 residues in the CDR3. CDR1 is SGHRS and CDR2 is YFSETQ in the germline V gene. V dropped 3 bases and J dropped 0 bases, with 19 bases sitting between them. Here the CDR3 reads CASSSPPGGPNSYEQYF. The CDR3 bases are TGCGCCAGCAGCTCACCCCCTGGCGGGCCAAACTCCTACGAGCAGTACTTC.

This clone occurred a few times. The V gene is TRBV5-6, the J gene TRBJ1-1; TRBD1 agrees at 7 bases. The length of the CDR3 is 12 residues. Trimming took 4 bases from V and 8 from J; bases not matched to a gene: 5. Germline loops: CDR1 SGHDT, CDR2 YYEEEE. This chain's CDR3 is CASSPGTDEAFF. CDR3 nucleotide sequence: TGTGCCAGCAGCCCTGGGACAGACGAAGCTTTCTTT.

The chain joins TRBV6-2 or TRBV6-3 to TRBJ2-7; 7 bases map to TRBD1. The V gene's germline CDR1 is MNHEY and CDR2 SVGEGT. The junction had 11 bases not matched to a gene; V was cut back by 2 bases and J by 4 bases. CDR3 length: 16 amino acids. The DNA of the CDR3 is TGTGCCAGCAGTTACGGGCCCGGGACAGAATTTTACGAGCAGTACTTC. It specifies CASSYGPGTEFYEQYF.

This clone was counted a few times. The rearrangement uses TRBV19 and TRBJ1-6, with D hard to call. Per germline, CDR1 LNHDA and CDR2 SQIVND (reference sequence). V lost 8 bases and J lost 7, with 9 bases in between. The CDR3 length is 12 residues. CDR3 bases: TGTGCCAGTTCACACCCCAATTCACCCCTCCACTTT. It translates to CASSHPNSPLHF.

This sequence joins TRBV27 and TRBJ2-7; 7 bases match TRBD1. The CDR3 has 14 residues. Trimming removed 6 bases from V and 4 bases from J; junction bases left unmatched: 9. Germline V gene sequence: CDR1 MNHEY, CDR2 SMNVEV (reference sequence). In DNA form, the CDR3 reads TGTGCCAGCAGGCCATCCACAGGGGAATACGAGCAGTACTTC. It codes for CASRPSTGEYEQYF.

The CDR3 nucleotides are TGTGCCAGTAGTATAGAGGGCCTAGCGGGAACCCCAGATACGCAGTATTTT. Encoded protein: CASSIEGLAGTPDTQYF. V is TRBV19 and J is TRBJ2-3, with 9 bases matching TRBD2. The V segment lost 0 bases and the J segment 4 bases; nucleotides outside the gene matches: 8. This CDR3 spans 17 amino acids. Germline V CDR1 and CDR2: LNHDA, SQIVND (reference sequence).

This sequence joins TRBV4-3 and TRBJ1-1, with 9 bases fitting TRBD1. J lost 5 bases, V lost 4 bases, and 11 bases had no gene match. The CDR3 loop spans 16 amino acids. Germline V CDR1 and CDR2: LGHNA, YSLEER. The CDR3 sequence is CASSRSSGQGGTEAFF. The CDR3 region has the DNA TGCGCCAGCAGCCGCTCATCGGGACAGGGAGGAACTGAAGCTTTCTTT.

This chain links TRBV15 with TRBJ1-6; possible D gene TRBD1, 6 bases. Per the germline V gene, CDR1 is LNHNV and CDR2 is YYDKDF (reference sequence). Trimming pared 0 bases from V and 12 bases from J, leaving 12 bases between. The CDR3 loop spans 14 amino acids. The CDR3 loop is CATSRDRGFGPLHF. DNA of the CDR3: TGTGCCACCAGCAGAGACAGGGGTTTCGGACCCCTCCACTTT.

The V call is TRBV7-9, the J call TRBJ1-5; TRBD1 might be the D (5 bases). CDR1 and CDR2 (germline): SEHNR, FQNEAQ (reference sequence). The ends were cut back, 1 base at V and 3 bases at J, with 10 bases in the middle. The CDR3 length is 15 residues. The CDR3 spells CASSLGDRYNQPQHF. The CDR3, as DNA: TGTGCCAGCAGCTTAGGAGACAGATACAATCAGCCCCAGCATTTT.

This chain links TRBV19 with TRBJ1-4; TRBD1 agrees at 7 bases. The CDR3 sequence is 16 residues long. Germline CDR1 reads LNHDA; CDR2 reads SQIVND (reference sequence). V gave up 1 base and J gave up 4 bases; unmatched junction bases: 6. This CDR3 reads CASSIGPGQINEKLFF. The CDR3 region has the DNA TGTGCCAGTAGTATAGGGCCGGGACAGATTAATGAAAAACTGTTTTTT. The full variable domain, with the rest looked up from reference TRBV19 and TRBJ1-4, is DGGITQSPKYLFRKEGQNVTLSCEQNLNHDAMYWYRQDPGQGLRLIYYSQIVNDFQKGDIAEGYSVSREKKESFPLTVTSAQKNPTAFYLCASSIGPGQINEKLFFGSGTQLSVL.

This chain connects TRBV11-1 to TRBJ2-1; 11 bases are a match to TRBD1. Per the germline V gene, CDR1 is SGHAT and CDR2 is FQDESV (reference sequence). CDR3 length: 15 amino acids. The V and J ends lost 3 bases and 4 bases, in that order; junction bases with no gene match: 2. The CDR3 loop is CASSFGQGAYNEQFF. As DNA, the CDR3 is TGTGCCAGCAGCTTTGGACAGGGGGCATACAATGAGCAGTTCTTC.

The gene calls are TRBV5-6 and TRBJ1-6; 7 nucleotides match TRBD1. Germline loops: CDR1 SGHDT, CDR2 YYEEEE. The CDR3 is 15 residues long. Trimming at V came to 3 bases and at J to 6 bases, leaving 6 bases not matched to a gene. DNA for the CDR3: TGTGCCAGCAGCTCAGGGGACAGACGTAATTCACCCCTCCACTTT. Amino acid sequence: CASSSGDRRNSPLHF.

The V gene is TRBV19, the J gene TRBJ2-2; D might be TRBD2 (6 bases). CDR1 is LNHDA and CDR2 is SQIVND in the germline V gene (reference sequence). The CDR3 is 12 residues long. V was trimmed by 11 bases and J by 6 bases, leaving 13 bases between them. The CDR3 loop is CASRRDSGELFF. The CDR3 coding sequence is TGTGCCTCTAGGAGGGATTCCGGGGAGCTGTTTTTT.

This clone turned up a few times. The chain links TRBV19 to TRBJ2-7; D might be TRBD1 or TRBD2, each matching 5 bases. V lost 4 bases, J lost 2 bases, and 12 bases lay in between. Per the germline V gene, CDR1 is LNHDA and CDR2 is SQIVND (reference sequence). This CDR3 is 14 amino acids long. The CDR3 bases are TGTGCCAGTAGTAGGGGTAGGGACCCCTACGAGCAGTACTTC. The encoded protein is CASSRGRDPYEQYF.

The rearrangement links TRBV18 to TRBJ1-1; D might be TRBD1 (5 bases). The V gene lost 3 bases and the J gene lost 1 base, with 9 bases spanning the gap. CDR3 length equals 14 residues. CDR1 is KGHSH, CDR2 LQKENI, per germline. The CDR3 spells CASSPSTGNTEAFF. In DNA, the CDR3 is TGTGCCAGCTCACCCTCAACAGGGAACACTGAAGCTTTCTTT.

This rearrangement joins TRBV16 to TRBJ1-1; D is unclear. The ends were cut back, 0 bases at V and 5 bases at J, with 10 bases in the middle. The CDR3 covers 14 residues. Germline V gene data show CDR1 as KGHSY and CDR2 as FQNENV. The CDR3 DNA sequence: TGTGCCAGCAGCCAATCGCAAGGCAGAACTGAAGCTTTCTTT. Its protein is CASSQSQGRTEAFF.

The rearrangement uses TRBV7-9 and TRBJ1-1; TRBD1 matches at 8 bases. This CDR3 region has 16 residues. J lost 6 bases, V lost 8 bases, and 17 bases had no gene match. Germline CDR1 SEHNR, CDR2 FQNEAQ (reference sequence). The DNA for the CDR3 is TGTGCCAGCCGGCCGTCGGGCAGGGGGCAGGACGCTGAAGCTTTCTTT. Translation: CASRPSGRGQDAEAFF.

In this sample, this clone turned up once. CDR3 sequence reads: CASSQVGLAEGNEQFF. The CDR3 nucleotides are TGTGCCAGCAGCCAAGTTGGGCTAGCGGAGGGGAATGAGCAGTTCTTC. The V call is TRBV4-2, the J call TRBJ2-1, with TRBD2 identical over 7 bases. CDR3 length equals 16 residues. Trimming at V came to 1 base and at J to 7 bases, leaving 10 bases not matched to a gene. CDR1 is LGHNA, CDR2 YNFKEQ, per germline.

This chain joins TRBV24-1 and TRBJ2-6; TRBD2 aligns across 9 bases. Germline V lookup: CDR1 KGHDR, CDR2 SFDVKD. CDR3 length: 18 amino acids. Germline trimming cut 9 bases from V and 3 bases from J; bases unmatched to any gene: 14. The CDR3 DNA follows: TGTGCCACCTCGGAGTCTAGCGGGGCCTTGGGTGGGGCCAACGTCCTGACTTTC. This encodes CATSESSGALGGANVLTF.

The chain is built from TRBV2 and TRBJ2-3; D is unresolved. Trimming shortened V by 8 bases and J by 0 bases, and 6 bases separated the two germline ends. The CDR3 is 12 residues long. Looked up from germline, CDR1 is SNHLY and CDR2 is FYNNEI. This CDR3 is CASAFSTDTQYF. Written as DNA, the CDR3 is TGTGCCAGCGCATTCAGCACAGATACGCAGTATTTT.

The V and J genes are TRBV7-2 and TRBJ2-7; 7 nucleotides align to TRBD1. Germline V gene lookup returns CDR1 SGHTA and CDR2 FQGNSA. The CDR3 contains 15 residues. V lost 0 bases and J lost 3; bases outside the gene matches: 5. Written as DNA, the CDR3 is TGTGCCAGCAGCTTAGCCCCGGGACAGCACTACGAGCAGTACTTC. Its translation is CASSLAPGQHYEQYF.

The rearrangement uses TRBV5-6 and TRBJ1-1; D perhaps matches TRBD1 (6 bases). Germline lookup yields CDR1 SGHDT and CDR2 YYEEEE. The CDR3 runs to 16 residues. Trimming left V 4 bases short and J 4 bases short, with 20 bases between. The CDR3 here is CASSRGRGGVGTEAFF. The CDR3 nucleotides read TGTGCCAGCAGCCGAGGCAGGGGAGGCGTGGGCACTGAAGCTTTCTTT. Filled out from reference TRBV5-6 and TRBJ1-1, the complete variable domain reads DAGVTQSPTHLIKTRGQQVTLRCSPKSGHDTVSWYQQALGQGPQFIFQYYEEEERQRGNFPDRFSGHQFPNYSSELNVNALLLGDSALYLCASSRGRGGVGTEAFFGQGTRLTVV.

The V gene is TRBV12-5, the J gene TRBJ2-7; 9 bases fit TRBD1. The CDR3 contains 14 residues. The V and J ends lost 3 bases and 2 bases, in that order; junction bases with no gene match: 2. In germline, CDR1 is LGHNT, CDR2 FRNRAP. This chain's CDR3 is CASGLGTGTYEQYF. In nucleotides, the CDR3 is TGTGCTAGTGGTTTAGGGACAGGGACCTACGAGCAGTACTTC. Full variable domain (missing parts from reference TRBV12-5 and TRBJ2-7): DARVTQTPRHKVTEMGQEVTMRCQPILGHNTVFWYRQTMMQGLELLAYFRNRAPLDDSGMPKDRFSAEMPDATLATLKIQPSEPRDSAVYFCASGLGTGTYEQYFGPGTRLTVT.

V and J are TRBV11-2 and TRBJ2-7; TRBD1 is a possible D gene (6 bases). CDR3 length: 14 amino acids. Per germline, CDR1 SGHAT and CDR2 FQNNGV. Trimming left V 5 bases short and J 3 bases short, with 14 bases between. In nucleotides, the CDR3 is TGTGCCAGCAGCGTCGGCCAGGGGTTCTACGAGCAGTACTTC. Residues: CASSVGQGFYEQYF.

The DNA for the CDR3 is TGTGCCAGCAGTGAGCAGAGACTAGCTTCCTACAATGAGCAGTTCTTC. This translates into CASSEQRLASYNEQFF. This chain uses TRBV25-1 with TRBJ2-1; 7 bases align to TRBD2. V shed 3 bases, J shed 1 base, and the junction held 6 bases outside the gene matches. This CDR3 is 16 amino acids long. Germline V gene data show CDR1 as MGHDK and CDR2 as SYGVNS.

The CDR3 sequence: CATSGGTVLYF. The CDR3, as DNA: TGTGCCACCAGTGGTGGGACGGTGTTGTACTTC. This chain joins TRBV24-1 and TRBJ2-7; D tentatively reads TRBD1 or TRBD2 (5 bases each). V lost 5 bases and J lost 12, with 13 bases in between. The CDR3 has 11 residues. CDR1 and CDR2 from the germline V gene are KGHDR and SFDVKD.

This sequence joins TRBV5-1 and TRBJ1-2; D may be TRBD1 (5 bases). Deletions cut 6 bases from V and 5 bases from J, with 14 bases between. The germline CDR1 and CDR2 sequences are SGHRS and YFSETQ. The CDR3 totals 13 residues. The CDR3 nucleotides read TGCGCCAGCAAAGGGGTGGAGTGGTATGGCTACACCTTC. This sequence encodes CASKGVEWYGYTF.

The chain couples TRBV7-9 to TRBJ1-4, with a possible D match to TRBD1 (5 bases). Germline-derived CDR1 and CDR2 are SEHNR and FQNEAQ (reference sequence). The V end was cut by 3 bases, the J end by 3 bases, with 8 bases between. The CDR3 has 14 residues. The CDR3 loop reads CASSFPGANEKLFF. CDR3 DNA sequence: TGTGCCAGCAGCTTCCCGGGGGCTAATGAAAAACTGTTTTTT.

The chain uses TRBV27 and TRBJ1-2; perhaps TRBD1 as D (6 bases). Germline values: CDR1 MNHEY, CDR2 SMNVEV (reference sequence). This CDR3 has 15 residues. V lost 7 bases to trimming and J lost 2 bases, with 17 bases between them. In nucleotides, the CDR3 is TGTGCCAGCACCCCAGGGGCGGGACGGAACTATGGCTACACCTTC. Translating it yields CASTPGAGRNYGYTF.

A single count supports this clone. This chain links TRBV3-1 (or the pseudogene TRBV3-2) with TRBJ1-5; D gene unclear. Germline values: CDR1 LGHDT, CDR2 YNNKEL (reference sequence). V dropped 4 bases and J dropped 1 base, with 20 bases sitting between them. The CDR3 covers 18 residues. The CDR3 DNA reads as TGTGCCAGCAGCCCGATCGGACCGGCTCTCGGGAGCAATCAGCCCCAGCATTTT. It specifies CASSPIGPALGSNQPQHF.

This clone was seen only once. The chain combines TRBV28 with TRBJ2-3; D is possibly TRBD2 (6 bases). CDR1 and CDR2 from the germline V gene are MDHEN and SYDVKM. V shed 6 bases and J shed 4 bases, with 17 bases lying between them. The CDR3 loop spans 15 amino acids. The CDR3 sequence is CASRDPGLLADTQYF. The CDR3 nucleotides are TGTGCCAGCAGGGACCCGGGACTTCTCGCAGATACGCAGTATTTT.

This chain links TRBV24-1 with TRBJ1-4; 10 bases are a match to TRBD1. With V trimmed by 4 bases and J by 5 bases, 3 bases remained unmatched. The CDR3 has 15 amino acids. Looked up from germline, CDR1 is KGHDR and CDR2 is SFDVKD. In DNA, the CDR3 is TGTGCCACCAGTGACCCGGGACAGGGGAATGAAAAACTGTTTTTT. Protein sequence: CATSDPGQGNEKLFF.